This entry features one T cell receptor (beta chain) sequence. These data are taken from a study of blood T cell repertoires in COVID-19. Study-wide context: Italy, Spain and the United States were the sources of the convalescent and acute COVID-19 samples.

The V end was cut by 0 bases, the J end by 0 bases, with 12 bases between. The CDR3 spans 17 residues. CDR1 is SGHNT, CDR2 YYREEE, per germline (reference sequence). Authors' processing steps: Using reference gene primer amplification, nucleated cell counts were estimated. Produced via immunoSEQ multiplex PCR; TCRdb's table is partial and in-frame only. That table gives V, J and clone size, and the DNA gave D and trimming. This table has around 81,000 clones, roughly 86% appearing once. The sequenced material came from peripheral blood. This chain joins TRBV5-4 and TRBJ1-4; a possible D gene is TRBD1 (5 bases). This receptor was taken from a human donor in a cohort sampled during active COVID-19. CDR3 coding DNA: TGTGCCAGCAGCTTGGGGGGGGTTCCTGCAACTAATGAAAAACTGTTTTTT. Its protein is CASSLGGVPATNEKLFF.